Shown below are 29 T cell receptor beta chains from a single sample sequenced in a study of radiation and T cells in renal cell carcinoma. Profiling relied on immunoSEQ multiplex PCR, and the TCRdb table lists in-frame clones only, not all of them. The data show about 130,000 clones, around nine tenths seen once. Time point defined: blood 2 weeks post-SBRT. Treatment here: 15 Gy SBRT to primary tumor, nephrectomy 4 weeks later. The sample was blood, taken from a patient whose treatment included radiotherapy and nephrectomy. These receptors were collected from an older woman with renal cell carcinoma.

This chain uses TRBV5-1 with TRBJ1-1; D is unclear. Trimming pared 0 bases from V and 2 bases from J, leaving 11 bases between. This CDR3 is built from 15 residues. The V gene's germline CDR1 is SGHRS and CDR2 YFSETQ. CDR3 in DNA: TGCGCCAGCAGCTTGGCCGCAAACAGAAACACTGAAGCTTTCTTT. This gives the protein CASSLAANRNTEAFF.

The CDR3 is CASSVDRGGDEQYF. Here the CDR3 DNA reads TGTGCCAGCAGCGTTGACAGGGGAGGCGACGAGCAGTACTTC. This chain links TRBV7-9 with TRBJ2-7, with 8 bases aligning to TRBD1. Losses at the gene ends were 5 bases for V and 5 bases for J; bases not matched to a gene: 8. The CDR3 is made up of 14 amino acids. Germline CDR1 and CDR2: SEHNR and FQNEAQ (reference sequence).

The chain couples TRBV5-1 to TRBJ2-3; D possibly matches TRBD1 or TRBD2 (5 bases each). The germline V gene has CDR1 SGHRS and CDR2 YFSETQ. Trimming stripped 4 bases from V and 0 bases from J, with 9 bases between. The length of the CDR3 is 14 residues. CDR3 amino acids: CASSNRDSTDTQYF. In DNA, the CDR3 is TGCGCCAGCAGCAACCGGGACAGCACAGATACGCAGTATTTT.

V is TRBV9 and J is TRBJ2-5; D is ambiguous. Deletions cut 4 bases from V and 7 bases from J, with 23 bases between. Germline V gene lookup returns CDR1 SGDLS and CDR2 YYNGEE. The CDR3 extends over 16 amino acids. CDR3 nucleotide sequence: TGTGCCAGCAGCATGACCCCATTCCCCGAATCAGGGACCCAGTACTTC. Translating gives CASSMTPFPESGTQYF.

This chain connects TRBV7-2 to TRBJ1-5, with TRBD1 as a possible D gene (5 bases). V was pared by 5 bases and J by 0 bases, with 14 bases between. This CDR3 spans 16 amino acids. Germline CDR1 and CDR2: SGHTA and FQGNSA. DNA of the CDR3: TGTGCCAGCAGCGCCACGGGGGGAACTAGCAATCAGCCCCAGCATTTT. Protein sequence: CASSATGGTSNQPQHF.

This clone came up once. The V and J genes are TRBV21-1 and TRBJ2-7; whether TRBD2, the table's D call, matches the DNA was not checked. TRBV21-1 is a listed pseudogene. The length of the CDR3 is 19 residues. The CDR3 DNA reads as TGTGCCAGCAGCCCCCGCGGGCTCAGCGGGGGGGATAGTTCCTACGAGCAGTACTTC. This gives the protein CASSPRGLSGGDSSYEQYF.

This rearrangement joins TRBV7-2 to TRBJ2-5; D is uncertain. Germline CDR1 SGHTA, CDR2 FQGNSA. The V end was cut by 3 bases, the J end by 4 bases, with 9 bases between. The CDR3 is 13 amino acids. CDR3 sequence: CASSFRQRETQYF. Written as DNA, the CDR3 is TGTGCCAGCAGCTTCAGACAACGAGAGACCCAGTACTTC.

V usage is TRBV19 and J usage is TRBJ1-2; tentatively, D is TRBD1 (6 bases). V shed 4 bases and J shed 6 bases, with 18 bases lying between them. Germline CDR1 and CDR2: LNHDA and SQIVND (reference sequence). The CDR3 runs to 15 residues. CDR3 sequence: CASSTPQKGGDGYTF. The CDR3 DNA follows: TGTGCCAGTAGTACCCCCCAGAAGGGGGGAGATGGCTACACCTTC. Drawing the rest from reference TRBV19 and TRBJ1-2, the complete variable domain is DGGITQSPKYLFRKEGQNVTLSCEQNLNHDAMYWYRQDPGQGLRLIYYSQIVNDFQKGDIAEGYSVSREKKESFPLTVTSAQKNPTAFYLCASSTPQKGGDGYTFGSGTRLTVV.

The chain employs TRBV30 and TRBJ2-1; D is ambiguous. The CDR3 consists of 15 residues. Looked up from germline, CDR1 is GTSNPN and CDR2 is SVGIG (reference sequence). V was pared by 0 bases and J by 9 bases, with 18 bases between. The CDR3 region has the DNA TGTGCCTGGAGTGTACCCACTCCTACAATCGGTGAGCAGTTCTTC. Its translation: CAWSVPTPTIGEQFF.

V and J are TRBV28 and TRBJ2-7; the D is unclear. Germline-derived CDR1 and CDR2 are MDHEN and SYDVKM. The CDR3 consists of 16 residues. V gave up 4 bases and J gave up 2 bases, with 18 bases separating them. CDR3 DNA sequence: TGTGCCAGCAGTTCCCCCCGGCGGAGCCTAACCTACGAGCAGTACTTC. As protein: CASSSPRRSLTYEQYF.

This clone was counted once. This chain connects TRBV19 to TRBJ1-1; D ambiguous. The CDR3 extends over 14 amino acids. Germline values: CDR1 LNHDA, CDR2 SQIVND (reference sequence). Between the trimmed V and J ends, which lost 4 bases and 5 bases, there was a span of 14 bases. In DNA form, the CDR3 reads TGTGCCAGTAGTAAGGTTGCACCGGGAACTGAAGCTTTCTTT. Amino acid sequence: CASSKVAPGTEAFF.

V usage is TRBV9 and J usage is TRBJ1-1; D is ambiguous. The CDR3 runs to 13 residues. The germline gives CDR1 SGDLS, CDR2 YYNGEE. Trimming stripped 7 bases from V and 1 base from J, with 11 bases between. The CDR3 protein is CASAQRQNTEAFF. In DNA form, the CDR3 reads TGTGCCAGCGCCCAGCGGCAGAACACTGAAGCTTTCTTT.

CDR3 region: CASSTRRGEQYF. Here the CDR3 DNA reads TGTGCCAGCAGTACAAGGAGGGGCGAGCAGTACTTC. The V and J genes are TRBV5-6 and TRBJ2-7, with D possibly matching TRBD2 (6 bases). This CDR3 spans 12 amino acids. The germline V gene encodes CDR1 SGHDT and CDR2 YYEEEE. V lost 5 bases, J lost 6 bases, and 12 bases lay in between.

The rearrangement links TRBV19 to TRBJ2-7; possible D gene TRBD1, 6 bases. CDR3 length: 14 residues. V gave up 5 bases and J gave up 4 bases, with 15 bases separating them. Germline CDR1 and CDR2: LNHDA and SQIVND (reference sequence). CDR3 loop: CASSSPGQIYEQYF. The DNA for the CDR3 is TGTGCCAGTAGTTCCCCCGGACAGATTTACGAGCAGTACTTC.

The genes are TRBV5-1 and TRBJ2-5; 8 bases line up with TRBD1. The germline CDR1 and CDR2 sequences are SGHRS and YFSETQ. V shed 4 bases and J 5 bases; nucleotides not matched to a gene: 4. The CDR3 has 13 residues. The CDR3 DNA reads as TGCGCCAGCAGCCGACAGGGGCGGGAGACCCAGTACTTC. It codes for CASSRQGRETQYF.

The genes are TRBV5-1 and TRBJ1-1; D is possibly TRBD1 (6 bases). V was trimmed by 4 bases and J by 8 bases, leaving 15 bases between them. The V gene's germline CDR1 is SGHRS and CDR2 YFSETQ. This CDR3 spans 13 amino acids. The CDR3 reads CASSVLQGAEAFF. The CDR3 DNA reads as TGCGCCAGCAGCGTCCTACAGGGCGCCGAAGCTTTCTTT.

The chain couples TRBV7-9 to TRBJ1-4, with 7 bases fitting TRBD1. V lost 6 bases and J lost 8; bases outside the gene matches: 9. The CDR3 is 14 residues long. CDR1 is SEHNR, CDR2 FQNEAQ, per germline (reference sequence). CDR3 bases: TGTGCCAGCAGTGGGACAGCTAAGGGGGAAAAACTGTTTTTT. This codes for CASSGTAKGEKLFF.

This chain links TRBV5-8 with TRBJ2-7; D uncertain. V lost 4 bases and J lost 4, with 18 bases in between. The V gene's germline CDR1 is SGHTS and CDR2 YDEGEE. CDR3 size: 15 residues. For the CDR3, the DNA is TGTGCCAGCAGCCGTGATGGGCAGAACTCTTACGAGCAGTACTTC. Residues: CASSRDGQNSYEQYF. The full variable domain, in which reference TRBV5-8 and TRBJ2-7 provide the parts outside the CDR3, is EAGVTQSPTHLIKTRGQQATLRCSPISGHTSVYWYQQALGLGLQFLLWYDEGEERNRGNFPPRFSGRQFPNYSSELNVNALELEDSALYLCASSRDGQNSYEQYFGPGTRLTVT.

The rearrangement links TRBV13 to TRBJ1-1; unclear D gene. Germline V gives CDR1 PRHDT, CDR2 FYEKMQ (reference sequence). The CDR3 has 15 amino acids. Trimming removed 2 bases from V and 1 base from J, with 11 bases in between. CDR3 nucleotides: TGTGCCAGCAGCTTATTTAAGACCGGGAACACTGAAGCTTTCTTT. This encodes CASSLFKTGNTEAFF.

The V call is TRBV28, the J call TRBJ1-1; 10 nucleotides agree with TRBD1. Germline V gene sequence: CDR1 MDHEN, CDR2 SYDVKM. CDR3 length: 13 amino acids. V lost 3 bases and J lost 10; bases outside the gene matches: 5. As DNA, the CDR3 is TGTGCCAGCAGTTTCCCCGGGGACAGGGGAGCTTTCTTT. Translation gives CASSFPGDRGAFF. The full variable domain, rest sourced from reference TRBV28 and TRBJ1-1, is DVKVTQSSRYLVKRTGEKVFLECVQDMDHENMFWYRQDPGLGLRLIYFSYDVKMKEKGDIPEGYSVSREKKERFSLILESASTNQTSMYLCASSFPGDRGAFFGQGTRLTVV.

In DNA form, the CDR3 reads TGTGCCAGCAGCTTGAACGGACAGAATCAGCCCCAGCATTTT. This encodes CASSLNGQNQPQHF. This chain uses TRBV7-2 with TRBJ1-5; TRBD1 is a possible D gene (6 bases). This CDR3 contains 14 residues. Trimming took 3 bases from V and 4 from J, leaving 10 bases between them. The germline CDR1 and CDR2 sequences are SGHTA and FQGNSA.

CDR3 region: CASSVEQGPYEQYF. The CDR3 nucleotides are TGTGCCAGCAGCGTAGAACAGGGACCCTACGAGCAGTACTTC. V and J are TRBV9 and TRBJ2-7; the D gene is possibly TRBD1 (6 bases). Germline CDR1 is SGDLS and CDR2 is YYNGEE. The CDR3 consists of 14 residues. V was cut by 0 bases and J by 2 bases, with 9 bases left in between.

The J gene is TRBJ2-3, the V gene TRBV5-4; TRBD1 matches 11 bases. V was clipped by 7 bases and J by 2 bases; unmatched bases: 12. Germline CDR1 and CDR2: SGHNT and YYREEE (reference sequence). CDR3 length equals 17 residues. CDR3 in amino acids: CASSGTGGIATTDTQYF. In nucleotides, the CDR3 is TGTGCCAGCTCCGGGACAGGGGGAATAGCAACCACAGATACGCAGTATTTT.

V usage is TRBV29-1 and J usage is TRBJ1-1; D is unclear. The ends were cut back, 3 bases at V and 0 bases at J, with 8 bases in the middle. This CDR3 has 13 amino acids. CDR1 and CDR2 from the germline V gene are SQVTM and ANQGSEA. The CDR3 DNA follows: TGCAGCGTTGAGTCCCCTGTGAACACTGAAGCTTTCTTT. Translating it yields CSVESPVNTEAFF.

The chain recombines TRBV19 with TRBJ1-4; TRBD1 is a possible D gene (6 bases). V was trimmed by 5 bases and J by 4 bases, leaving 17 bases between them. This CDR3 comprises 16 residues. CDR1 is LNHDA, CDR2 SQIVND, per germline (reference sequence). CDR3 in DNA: TGTGCCAGTAGTGATCCTGCAGGGGCCCGTAATGAAAAACTGTTTTTT. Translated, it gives CASSDPAGARNEKLFF.

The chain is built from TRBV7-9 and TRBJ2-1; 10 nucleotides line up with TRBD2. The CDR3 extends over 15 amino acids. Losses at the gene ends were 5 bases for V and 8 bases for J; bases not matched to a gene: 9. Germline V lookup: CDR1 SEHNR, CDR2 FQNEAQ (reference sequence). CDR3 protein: CASSRSGGAFHEQFF. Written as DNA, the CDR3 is TGTGCCAGCAGCCGGAGCGGGGGGGCCTTCCATGAGCAGTTCTTC.

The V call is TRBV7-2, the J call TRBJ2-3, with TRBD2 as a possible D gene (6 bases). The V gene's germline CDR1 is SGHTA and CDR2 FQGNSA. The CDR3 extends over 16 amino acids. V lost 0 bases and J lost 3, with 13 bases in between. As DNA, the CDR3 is TGTGCCAGCAGCTTAGCGCGGGGATTTGGGACAGATACGCAGTATTTT. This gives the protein CASSLARGFGTDTQYF.

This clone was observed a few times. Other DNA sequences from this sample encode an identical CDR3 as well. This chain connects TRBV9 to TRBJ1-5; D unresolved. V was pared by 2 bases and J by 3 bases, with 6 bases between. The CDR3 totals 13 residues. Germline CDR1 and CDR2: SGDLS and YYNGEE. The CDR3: CASSVADNQPQHF. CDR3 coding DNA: TGTGCCAGCAGCGTGGCAGACAATCAGCCCCAGCATTTT.

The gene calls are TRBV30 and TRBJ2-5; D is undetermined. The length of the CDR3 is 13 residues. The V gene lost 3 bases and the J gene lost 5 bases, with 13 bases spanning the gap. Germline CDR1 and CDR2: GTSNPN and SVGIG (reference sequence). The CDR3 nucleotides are TGTGCCTGGAGACAAGGGCCTGGGGAGACCCAGTACTTC. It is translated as CAWRQGPGETQYF.